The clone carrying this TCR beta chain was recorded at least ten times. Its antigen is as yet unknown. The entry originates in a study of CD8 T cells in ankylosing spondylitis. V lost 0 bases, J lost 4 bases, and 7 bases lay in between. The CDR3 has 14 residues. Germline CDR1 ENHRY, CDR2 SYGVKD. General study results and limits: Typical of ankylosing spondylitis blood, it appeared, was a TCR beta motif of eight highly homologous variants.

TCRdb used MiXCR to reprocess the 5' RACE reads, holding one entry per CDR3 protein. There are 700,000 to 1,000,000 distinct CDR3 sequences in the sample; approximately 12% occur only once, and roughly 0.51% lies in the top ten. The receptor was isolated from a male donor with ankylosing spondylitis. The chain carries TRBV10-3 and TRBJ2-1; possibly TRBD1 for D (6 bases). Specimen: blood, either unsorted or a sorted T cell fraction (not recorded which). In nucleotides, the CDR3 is TGTGCCATCAGTGAGTCTGGGACATACAATGAGCAGTTCTTC. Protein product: CAISESGTYNEQFF.